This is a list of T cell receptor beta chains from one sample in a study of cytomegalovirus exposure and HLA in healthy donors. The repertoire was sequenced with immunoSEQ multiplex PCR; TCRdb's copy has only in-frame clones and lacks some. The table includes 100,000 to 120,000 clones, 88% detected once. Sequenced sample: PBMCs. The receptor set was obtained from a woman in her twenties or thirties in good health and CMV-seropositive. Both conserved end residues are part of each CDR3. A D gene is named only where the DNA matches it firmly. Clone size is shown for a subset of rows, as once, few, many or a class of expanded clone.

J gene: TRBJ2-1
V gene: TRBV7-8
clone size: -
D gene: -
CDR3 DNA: TGTGCCAGCATAGGGGGGGGAGTTTACAATGAGCAGTTCTTC
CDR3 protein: CASIGGGVYNEQFF

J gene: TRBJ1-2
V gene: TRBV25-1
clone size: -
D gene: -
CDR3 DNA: TGTGCCAGCAGTGAATCTGGGGGGTGGAATGGCTACACCTTC
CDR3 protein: CASSESGGWNGYTF

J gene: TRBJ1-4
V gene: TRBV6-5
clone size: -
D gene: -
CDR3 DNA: TGTGCCAGCAGTTACTCAGCGGCGGCTAATGAAAAACTGTTTTTT
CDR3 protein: CASSYSAAANEKLFF

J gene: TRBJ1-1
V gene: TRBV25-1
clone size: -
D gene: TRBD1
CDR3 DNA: TGTGCCAGCAGTGAAGCGACGGGACAGACTGAAGCTTTCTTT
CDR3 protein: CASSEATGQTEAFF

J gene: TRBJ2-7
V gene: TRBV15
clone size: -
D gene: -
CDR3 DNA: TGTGCCACCAGCAGCAGGGGTCCGTACGAGCAGTACTTC
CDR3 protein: CATSSRGPYEQYF

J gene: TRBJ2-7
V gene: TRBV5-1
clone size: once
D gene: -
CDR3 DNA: TGCGCCAGCAGCTCCACGTCGGGAGTCTACGAGCAGTACTTC
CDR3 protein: CASSSTSGVYEQYF

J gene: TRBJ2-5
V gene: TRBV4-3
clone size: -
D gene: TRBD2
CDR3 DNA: TGCGCCAGCAGCCAACACCTAAGGCTAGCGGCACCCCAAGAGACCCAGTACTTC
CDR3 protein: CASSQHLRLAAPQETQYF

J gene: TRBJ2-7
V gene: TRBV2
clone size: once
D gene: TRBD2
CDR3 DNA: TGTGCCAGCATCCCAGGACTAGCGGGTCTTACCTCCTACGAGCAGTACTTC
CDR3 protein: CASIPGLAGLTSYEQYF

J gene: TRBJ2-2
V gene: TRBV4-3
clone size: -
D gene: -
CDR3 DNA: TGCGCCAGCAGCCAACGGGACTTTAACGGGGAGCTGTTTTTT
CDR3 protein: CASSQRDFNGELFF

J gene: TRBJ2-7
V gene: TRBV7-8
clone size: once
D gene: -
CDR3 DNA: TGTGCCAGCAGCCTAATTGGAGGGGGGGGCAACGAGCAGTACTTC
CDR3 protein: CASSLIGGGGNEQYF

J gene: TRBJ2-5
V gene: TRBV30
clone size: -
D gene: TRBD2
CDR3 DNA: TGTGCCTGGAGTGTAATCCGGACTAGCGGGGGGGGAGAGACCCAGTACTTC
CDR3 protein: CAWSVIRTSGGGETQYF

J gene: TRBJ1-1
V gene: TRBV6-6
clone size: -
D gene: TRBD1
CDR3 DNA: TGTGCCAGCGAAGGGGGACAGGGGTGGGACACTGAAGCTTTCTTT
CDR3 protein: CASEGGQGWDTEAFF

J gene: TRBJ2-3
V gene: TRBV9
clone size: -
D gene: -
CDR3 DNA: TGTGCCAGCAGCGGAGCAGGTGATACGCAGTATTTT
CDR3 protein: CASSGAGDTQYF

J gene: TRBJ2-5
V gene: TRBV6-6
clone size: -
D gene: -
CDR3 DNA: TGTGCCAGCAGATCGACCGGAGCCGGGGAGACCCAGTACTTC
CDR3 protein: CASRSTGAGETQYF

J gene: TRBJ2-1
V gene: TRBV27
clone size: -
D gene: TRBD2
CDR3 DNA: TGTGCCAGCAGTTTATTTTCCCTAGCGGGAGTCTATGATAATGAGCAGTTCTTC
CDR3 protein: CASSLFSLAGVYDNEQFF

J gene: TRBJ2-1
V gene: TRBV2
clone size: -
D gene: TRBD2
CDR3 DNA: TGTGCCAGCAGCTACAGCGGACTAGCGGGAGTCTACAATGAGCAGTTCTTC
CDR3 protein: CASSYSGLAGVYNEQFF

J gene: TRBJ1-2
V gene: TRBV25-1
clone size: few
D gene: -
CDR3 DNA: TGTGCCAGCAGTGCGGCAGGGTCCTATGGCTACACCTTC
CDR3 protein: CASSAAGSYGYTF

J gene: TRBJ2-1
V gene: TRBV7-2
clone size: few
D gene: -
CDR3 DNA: TGTGCCAGCAGCTTAAGGTGGGGCGATTACAATGAGCAGTTCTTC
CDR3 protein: CASSLRWGDYNEQFF

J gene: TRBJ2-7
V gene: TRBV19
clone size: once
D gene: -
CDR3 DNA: TGTGCCAGTAGTAGGGACAACTACGAGCAGTACTTC
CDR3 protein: CASSRDNYEQYF

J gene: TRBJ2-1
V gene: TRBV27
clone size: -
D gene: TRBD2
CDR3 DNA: TGTGCCAGCAGTTTATCGGGACTAGCGATTAGGGATGAGCAGTTCTTC
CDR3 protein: CASSLSGLAIRDEQFF

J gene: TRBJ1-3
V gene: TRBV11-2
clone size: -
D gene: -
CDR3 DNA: TGTGCCAGCAGCGCTTCATACATCCCTGGAAACACCATATATTTT
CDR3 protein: CASSASYIPGNTIYF

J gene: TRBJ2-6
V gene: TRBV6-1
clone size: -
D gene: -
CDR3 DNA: TGTGCCAGCAGACCCCGCGCCGGGGGGGCCAACGTCCTGACTTTC
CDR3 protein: CASRPRAGGANVLTF